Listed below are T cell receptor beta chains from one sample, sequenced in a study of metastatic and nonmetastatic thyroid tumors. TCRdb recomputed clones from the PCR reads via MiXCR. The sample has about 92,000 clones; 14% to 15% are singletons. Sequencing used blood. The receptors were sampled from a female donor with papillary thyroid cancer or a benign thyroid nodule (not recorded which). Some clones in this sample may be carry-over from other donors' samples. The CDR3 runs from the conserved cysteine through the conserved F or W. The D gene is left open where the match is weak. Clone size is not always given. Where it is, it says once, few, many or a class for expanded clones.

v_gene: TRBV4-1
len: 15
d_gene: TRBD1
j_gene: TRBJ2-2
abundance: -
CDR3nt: TGCGCCAGCAGCCCGAGGACAGGGGCCACCGGGGAGCTGTTTTTT
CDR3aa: CASSPRTGATGELFF

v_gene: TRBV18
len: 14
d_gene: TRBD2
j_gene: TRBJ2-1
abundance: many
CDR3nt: TGTGCCAGCTCACCTCCGGGGGAGGGTGATGAGCAGTTCTTC
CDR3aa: CASSPPGEGDEQFF

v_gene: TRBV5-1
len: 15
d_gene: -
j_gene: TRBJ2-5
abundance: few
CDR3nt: TGCGCCAGCAGCTTAAGCGGACGTTACCAAGAGACCCAGTACTTC
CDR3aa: CASSLSGRYQETQYF

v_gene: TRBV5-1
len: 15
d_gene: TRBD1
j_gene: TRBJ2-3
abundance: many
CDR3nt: TGCGCCAGCAGCTTCGGACAGGGGAACACAGATACGCAGTATTTT
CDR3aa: CASSFGQGNTDTQYF

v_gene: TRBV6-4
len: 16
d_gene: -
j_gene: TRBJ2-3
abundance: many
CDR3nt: TGTGCCAGCAGTGACTCCCCTCAGTCGAGCACAGATACGCAGTATTTT
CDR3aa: CASSDSPQSSTDTQYF

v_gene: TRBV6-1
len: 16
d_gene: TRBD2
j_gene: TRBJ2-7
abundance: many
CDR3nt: TGTGCCAGCAGAACCGGGACTACCTCCGCCCACTACGAGCAGTACTTC
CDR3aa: CASRTGTTSAHYEQYF

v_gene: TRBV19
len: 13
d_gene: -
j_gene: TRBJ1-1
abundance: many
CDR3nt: TGTGCCAGTAGTATAGAACAGATCACTGAAGCTTTCTTT
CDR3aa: CASSIEQITEAFF

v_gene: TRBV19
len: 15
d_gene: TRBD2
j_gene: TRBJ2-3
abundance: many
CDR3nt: TGTGCCAGTAGTATAGGCACTAGCGGGGGGTGGACGCAGTATTTT
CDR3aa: CASSIGTSGGWTQYF

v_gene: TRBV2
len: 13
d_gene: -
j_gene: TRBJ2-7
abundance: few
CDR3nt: TGTGCCATCAGCGCAACAGGGTGGTACGAGCAGTACTTC
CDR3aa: CAISATGWYEQYF

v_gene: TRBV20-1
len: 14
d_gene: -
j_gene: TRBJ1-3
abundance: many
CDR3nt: TGCAGTGCTAGACGTCAGATCTCTGGAAACACCATATATTTT
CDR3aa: CSARRQISGNTIYF

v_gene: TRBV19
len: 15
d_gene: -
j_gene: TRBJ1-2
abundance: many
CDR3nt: TGTGCCAGTAGTATCCGAAAAGAGACAGATTATGGCTACACCTTC
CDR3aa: CASSIRKETDYGYTF

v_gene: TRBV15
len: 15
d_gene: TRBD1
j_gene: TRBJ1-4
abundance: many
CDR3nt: TGTGCCACCAGCAGAGATCTTAGGACAGGGGAAAAACTGTTTTTT
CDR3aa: CATSRDLRTGEKLFF

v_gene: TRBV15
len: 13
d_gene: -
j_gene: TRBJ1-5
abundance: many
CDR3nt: TGTGCCACCAGCAGTTCCTGGATTAAGCCCCAGCATTTT
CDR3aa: CATSSSWIKPQHF

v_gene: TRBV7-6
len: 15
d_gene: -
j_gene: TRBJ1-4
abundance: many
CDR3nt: TGTGCCAGCAGCCTCGGTAGGGGGGGGGCCGAAAAACTGTTTTTT
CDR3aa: CASSLGRGGAEKLFF

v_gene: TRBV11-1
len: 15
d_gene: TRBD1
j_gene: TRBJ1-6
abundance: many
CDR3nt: TGTGCCAGCAGCTTGGGACAGGGAGATTATTCACCCCTCCACTTT
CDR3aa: CASSLGQGDYSPLHF

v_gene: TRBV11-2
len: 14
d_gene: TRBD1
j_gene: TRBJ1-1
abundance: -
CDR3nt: TGTGCCAGCAGCGTACAGGGGGGGAGCACTGAAGCTTTCTTT
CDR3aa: CASSVQGGSTEAFF

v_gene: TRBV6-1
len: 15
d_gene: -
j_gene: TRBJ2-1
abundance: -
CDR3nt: TGTGCCAGCAGTGGAAAAGGGTGGTGGGAGGATGAGCAGTTCTTC
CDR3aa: CASSGKGWWEDEQFF

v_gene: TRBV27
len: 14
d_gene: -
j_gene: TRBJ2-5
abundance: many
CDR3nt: TGTGCCAGCAGTTTGAGACAGACCCAAGAGACCCAGTACTTC
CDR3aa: CASSLRQTQETQYF

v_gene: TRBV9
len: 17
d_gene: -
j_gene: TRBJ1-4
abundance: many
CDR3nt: TGTGCCAGCAGCGTAGGCCAGCAGGGAGGGACTAATGAAAAACTGTTTTTT
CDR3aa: CASSVGQQGGTNEKLFF

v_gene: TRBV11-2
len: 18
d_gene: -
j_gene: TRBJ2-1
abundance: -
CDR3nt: TGTGCCAGCAGCAGGACTATCGGGGGCCTGATCTCCTACAATGAGCAGTTCTTC
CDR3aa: CASSRTIGGLISYNEQFF